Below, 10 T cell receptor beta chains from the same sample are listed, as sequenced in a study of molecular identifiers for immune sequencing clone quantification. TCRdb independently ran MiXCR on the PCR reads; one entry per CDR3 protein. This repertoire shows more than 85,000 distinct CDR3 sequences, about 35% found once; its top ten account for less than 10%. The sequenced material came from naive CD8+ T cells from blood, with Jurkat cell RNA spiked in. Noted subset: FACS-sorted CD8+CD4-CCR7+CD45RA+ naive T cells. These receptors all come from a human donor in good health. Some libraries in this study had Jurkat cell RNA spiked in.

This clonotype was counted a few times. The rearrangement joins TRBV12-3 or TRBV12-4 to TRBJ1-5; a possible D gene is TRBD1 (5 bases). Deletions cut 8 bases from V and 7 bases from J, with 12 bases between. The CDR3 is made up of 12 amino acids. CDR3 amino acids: CASSGGSQPQHF. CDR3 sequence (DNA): TGTGCCAGCTCTGGGGGGTCACAGCCCCAGCATTTT.

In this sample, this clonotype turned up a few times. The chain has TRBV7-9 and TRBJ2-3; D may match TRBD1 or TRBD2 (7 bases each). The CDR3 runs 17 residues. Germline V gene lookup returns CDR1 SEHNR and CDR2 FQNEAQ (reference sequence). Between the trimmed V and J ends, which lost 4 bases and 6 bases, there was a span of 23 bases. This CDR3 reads CASSSPPGEGAGDTQYF. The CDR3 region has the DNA TGTGCCAGCAGCTCGCCGCCCGGGGAGGGGGCCGGGGATACGCAGTATTTT.

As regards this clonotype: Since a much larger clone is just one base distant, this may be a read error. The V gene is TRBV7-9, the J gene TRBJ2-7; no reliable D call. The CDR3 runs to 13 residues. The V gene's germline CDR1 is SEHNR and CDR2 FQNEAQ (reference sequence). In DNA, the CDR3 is TGTGCCAGCAGCCCCGTAAGCTCCTACGAGCTGTACTTC. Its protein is CASSPVSSYELYF.

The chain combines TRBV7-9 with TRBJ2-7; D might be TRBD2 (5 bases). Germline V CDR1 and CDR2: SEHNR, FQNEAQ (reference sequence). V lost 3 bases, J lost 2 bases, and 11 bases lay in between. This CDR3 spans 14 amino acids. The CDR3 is CASSFAGPTYEQYF. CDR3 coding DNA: TGTGCCAGCAGCTTCGCGGGCCCCACCTACGAGCAGTACTTC.

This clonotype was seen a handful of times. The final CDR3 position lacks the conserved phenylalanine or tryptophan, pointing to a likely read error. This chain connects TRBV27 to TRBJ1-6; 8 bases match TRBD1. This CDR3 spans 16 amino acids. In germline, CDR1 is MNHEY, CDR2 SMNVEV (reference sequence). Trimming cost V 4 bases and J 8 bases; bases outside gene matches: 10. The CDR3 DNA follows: TGTGCCAGCAGTTCCAAGACAGGGGTTTTCGATTCACCCCTCCACATT. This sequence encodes CASSSKTGVFDSPLHI.

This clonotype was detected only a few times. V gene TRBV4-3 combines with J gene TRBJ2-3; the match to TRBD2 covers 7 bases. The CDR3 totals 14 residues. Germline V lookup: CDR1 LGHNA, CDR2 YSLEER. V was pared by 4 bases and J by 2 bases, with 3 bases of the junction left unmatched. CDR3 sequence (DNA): TGCGCCAGCAGCCTGAGCGGGACCACAGATACGCAGTATTTT. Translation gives CASSLSGTTDTQYF.

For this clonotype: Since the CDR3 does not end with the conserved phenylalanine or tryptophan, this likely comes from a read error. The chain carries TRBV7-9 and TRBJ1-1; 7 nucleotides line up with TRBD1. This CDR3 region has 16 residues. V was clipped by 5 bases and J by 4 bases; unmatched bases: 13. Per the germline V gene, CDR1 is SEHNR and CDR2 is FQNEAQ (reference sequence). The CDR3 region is CASSPDRARDSTEAFI. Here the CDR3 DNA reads TGTGCCAGCAGCCCAGACAGGGCCCGGGACTCCACTGAAGCTTTCATT.

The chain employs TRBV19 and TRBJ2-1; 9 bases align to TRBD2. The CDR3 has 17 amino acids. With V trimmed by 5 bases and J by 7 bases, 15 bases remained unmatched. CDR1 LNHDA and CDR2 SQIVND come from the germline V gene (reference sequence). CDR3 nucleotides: TGTGCCAGTAGTCTGAGACTAGCGGCAAGCTTGGGGAATGAGCAGTTCTTC. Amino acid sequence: CASSLRLAASLGNEQFF.

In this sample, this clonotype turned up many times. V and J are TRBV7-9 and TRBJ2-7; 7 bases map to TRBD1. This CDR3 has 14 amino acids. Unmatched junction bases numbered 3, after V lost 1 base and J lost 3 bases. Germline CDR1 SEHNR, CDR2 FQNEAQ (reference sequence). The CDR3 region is CASSLGDRVYEQYF. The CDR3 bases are TGTGCCAGCAGCTTAGGAGACAGGGTCTACGAGCAGTACTTC.

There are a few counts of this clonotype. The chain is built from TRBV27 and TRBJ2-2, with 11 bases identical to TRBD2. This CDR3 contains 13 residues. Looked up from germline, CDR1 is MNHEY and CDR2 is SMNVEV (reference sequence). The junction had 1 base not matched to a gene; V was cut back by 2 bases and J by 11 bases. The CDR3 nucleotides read TGTGCCAGCAGTTTACTAGCGGGAGGAGAGCTGTTTTTT. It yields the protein CASSLLAGGELFF.